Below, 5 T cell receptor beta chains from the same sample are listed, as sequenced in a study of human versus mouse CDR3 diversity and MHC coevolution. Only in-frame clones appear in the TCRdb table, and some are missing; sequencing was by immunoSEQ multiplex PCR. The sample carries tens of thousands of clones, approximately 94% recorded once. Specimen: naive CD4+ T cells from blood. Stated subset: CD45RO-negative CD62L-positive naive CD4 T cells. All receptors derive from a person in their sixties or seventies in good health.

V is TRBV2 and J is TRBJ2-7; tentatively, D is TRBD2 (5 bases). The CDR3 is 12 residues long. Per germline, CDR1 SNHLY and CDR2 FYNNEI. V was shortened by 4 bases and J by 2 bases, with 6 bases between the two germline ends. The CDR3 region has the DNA TGTGCCAGCAGTGCCGGGACCTACGAGCAGTACTTC. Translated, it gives CASSAGTYEQYF.

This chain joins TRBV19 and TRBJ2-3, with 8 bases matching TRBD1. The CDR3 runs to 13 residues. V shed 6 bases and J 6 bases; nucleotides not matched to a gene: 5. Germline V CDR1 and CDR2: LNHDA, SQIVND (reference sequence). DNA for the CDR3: TGTGCCAGTAGCACGGACAGGGAGGATACGCAGTATTTT. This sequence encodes CASSTDREDTQYF.

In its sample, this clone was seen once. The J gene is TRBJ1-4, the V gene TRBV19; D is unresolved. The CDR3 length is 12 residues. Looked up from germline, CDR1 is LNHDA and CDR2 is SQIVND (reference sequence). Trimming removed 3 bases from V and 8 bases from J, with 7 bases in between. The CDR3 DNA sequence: TGTGCCAGTAGTATGAGGGCCGAAAAACTGTTTTTT. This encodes CASSMRAEKLFF.

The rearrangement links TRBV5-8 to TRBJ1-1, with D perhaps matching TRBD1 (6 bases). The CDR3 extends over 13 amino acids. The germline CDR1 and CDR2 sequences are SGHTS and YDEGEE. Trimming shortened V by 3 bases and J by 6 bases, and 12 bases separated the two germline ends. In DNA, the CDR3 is TGTGCCAGCAGCTCACAGGGCTATGCTGAAGCTTTCTTT. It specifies CASSSQGYAEAFF.

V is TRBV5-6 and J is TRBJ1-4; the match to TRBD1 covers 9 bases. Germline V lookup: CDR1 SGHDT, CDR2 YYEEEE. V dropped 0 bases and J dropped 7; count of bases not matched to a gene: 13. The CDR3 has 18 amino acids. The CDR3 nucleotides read TGTGCCAGCAGCTTGGTCGCCGGGACAGGGCCCCTTGGTGAAAAACTGTTTTTT. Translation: CASSLVAGTGPLGEKLFF.